Following are 31 T cell receptor beta chains from one sample sequenced in a study of control samples from healthy donors and cancer patients. The assay was immunoSEQ multiplex PCR, and TCRdb's table has in-frame clones only and misses some. The sample has about 170,000 clones, approximately 90% seen once. The sequencing input was blood. These receptors originate from a man aged 30 to 45 in good health.

The chain couples TRBV6-5 to TRBJ1-6; 8 nucleotides align to TRBD1. This CDR3 spans 14 amino acids. V shed 6 bases and J 10 bases; nucleotides not matched to a gene: 8. CDR1 MNHEY and CDR2 SVGAGI come from the germline V gene. CDR3 in amino acids: CASRRTGSDSPLHF. DNA for the CDR3: TGTGCCAGCAGAAGGACAGGGTCAGACTCACCCCTCCACTTT.

The chain employs TRBV27 and TRBJ1-1, with D uncertain. Germline V gene sequence: CDR1 MNHEY, CDR2 SMNVEV (reference sequence). The CDR3 contains 14 residues. V was clipped by 2 bases and J by 1 base, with 8 bases between them. CDR3 in amino acids: CASSLPSPNTEAFF. The CDR3 nucleotides read TGTGCCAGCAGTTTACCTAGCCCGAACACTGAAGCTTTCTTT.

V is TRBV7-8 and J is TRBJ1-6; D is unresolved. Germline CDR1 and CDR2: SGHVS and FQNEAQ. CDR3 length equals 15 residues. The ends were cut back, 1 base at V and 6 bases at J, with 10 bases in the middle. The chain's CDR3 is CASSLGAGSNSPLHF. The CDR3 bases are TGTGCCAGCAGCTTAGGGGCAGGAAGTAATTCACCCCTCCACTTT.

The V gene is TRBV6-5, the J gene TRBJ1-2; D gene ambiguous. V lost 6 bases and J lost 3, with 11 bases in between. The CDR3 runs 13 residues. In germline, CDR1 is MNHEY, CDR2 SVGAGI. The CDR3 protein is CASSEGSHYGYTF. For the CDR3, the DNA is TGTGCCAGCAGCGAGGGATCTCACTATGGCTACACCTTC.

The chain employs TRBV28 and TRBJ2-7; D remains ambiguous. This CDR3 has 13 residues. Germline loops: CDR1 MDHEN, CDR2 SYDVKM. Trimming stripped 6 bases from V and 3 bases from J, with 12 bases between. In nucleotides, the CDR3 is TGTGCCAGCAGCCGAGGACCGGGCTACGAGCAGTACTTC. Protein sequence: CASSRGPGYEQYF.

For the CDR3, the DNA is TGCGCCAGCAGCTTGTTGGGGAACGCAGATACGCAGTATTTT. Its protein product is CASSLLGNADTQYF. The V gene is TRBV5-1, the J gene TRBJ2-3, with D unresolved. Germline-derived CDR1 and CDR2 are SGHRS and YFSETQ. V lost 1 base and J 4 bases, leaving 10 bases between the germline ends. The CDR3 is made up of 14 amino acids. Combining the CDR3 with reference TRBV5-1 and TRBJ2-3 gives the whole variable domain KAGVTQTPRYLIKTRGQQVTLSCSPISGHRSVSWYQQTPGQGLQFLFEYFSETQRNKGNFPGRFSGRQFSNSRSEMNVSTLELGDSALYLCASSLLGNADTQYFGPGTRLTVL.

The gene calls are TRBV5-4 and TRBJ2-5, with D unresolved. V shed 0 bases and J shed 5 bases, with 11 bases lying between them. Per germline, CDR1 SGHNT and CDR2 YYREEE (reference sequence). The CDR3 is made up of 14 amino acids. CDR3 amino acids: CASSLARDHETQYF. CDR3 bases: TGTGCCAGCAGCTTGGCTAGGGATCACGAGACCCAGTACTTC.

The chain uses TRBV28 and TRBJ1-1; D gene unclear. CDR1 and CDR2 (germline): MDHEN, SYDVKM. The CDR3 extends over 12 amino acids. The ends were cut back, 10 bases at V and 1 base at J, with 10 bases in the middle. CDR3 nucleotides: TGTGCCACCACAAATAGGAACACTGAAGCTTTCTTT. This sequence encodes CATTNRNTEAFF.

The chain carries TRBV2 and TRBJ2-2; 9 bases agree with TRBD2. V trimming: 11 bases; J trimming: 1 base; junction bases outside the gene matches: 5. Germline assignment: CDR1 SNHLY and CDR2 FYNNEI. The CDR3 length is 14 residues. CDR3: CASPRGGNTGELFF. The CDR3 coding sequence is TGTGCCTCACCGCGGGGGGGGAACACCGGGGAGCTGTTTTTT.

This chain links TRBV6-5 with TRBJ2-1; D ambiguous. V lost 5 bases to trimming and J lost 8 bases, with 16 bases between them. Germline loops: CDR1 MNHEY, CDR2 SVGAGI. This CDR3 has 14 residues. The CDR3 coding sequence is TGTGCCAGCAGTCTGAAGACGGATAGCCATGAGCAGTTCTTC. It specifies CASSLKTDSHEQFF.

This rearrangement joins TRBV7-2 to TRBJ2-3, with 7 bases identical to TRBD2. Germline V gene lookup returns CDR1 SGHTA and CDR2 FQGNSA. The CDR3 runs to 16 residues. Trimming removed 1 base from V and 1 base from J; junction bases left unmatched: 5. The CDR3 here is CASSLGLAAGTDTQYF. The CDR3 nucleotides are TGTGCCAGCAGCTTAGGCCTAGCGGCAGGCACAGATACGCAGTATTTT.

The chain combines TRBV3-1 (or the pseudogene TRBV3-2) with TRBJ2-7, with TRBD2 as a possible D gene (6 bases). The CDR3 has 15 amino acids. CDR1 is LGHDT, CDR2 YNNKEL, per germline (reference sequence). V was cut by 1 base and J by 0 bases, with 10 bases left in between. DNA of the CDR3: TGTGCCAGCAGCCAAGGTCTAGCGTTCTCCTACGAGCAGTACTTC. It is translated as CASSQGLAFSYEQYF.

This chain connects TRBV19 to TRBJ2-1, with TRBD2 matching 8 bases. V lost 7 bases to trimming and J lost 4 bases; unmatched junction nucleotides: 12. Germline values: CDR1 LNHDA, CDR2 SQIVND (reference sequence). This CDR3 spans 16 amino acids. The CDR3 region is CASTITSAGGYNEQFF. Written as DNA, the CDR3 is TGTGCCAGTACCATTACTTCGGCGGGGGGATACAATGAGCAGTTCTTC.

J is TRBJ2-5 and V is TRBV11-1; the D gene is possibly TRBD2 (5 bases). V was trimmed by 2 bases and J by 5 bases, leaving 15 bases between them. The CDR3 extends over 15 amino acids. The V gene's germline CDR1 is SGHAT and CDR2 FQDESV (reference sequence). The CDR3 loop reads CASSLSLSTGETQYF. CDR3 in DNA: TGTGCCAGCAGCTTATCCCTTTCGACGGGGGAGACCCAGTACTTC. Looking up the rest from reference TRBV11-1 and TRBJ2-5 gives the full variable domain: EAEVAQSPRYKITEKSQAVAFWCDPISGHATLYWYRQILGQGPELLVQFQDESVVDDSQLPKDRFSAERLKGVDSTLKIQPAELGDSAMYLCASSLSLSTGETQYFGPGTRLLVL.

The chain couples TRBV6-5 to TRBJ1-2; unclear D gene. The germline gives CDR1 MNHEY, CDR2 SVGAGI. The length of the CDR3 is 13 residues. Trimming stripped 6 bases from V and 7 bases from J, with 15 bases between. The CDR3 nucleotides are TGTGCCAGCAGAGCAGGTAGCCAATTTGGCTACACCTTC. Its translation is CASRAGSQFGYTF.

The chain joins TRBV7-8 to TRBJ1-5; tentative D call: TRBD1 (6 bases). Trimming stripped 1 base from V and 3 bases from J, with 10 bases between. Germline V gives CDR1 SGHVS, CDR2 FQNEAQ. The CDR3 loop spans 15 amino acids. CDR3: CASSLESGVNQPQHF. As DNA, the CDR3 is TGTGCCAGCAGCTTAGAATCAGGGGTCAATCAGCCCCAGCATTTT.

The chain carries TRBV12-3 or TRBV12-4 and TRBJ1-6; possibly TRBD1 for D (5 bases). V lost 1 base, J lost 10 bases, and 5 bases lay in between. The CDR3 contains 12 residues. The CDR3 reads CASSLGGSPLHF. The CDR3 bases are TGTGCCAGCAGTTTAGGGGGCTCACCCCTCCACTTT.

This chain links TRBV7-9 with TRBJ1-5; D ambiguous. Germline CDR1 and CDR2: SEHNR and FQNEAQ (reference sequence). The CDR3 sequence is 18 residues long. V was trimmed by 5 bases and J by 1 base, leaving 21 bases between them. The CDR3 region is CASSHTQLGSGSNQPQHF. In DNA form, the CDR3 reads TGTGCCAGCAGCCATACTCAGCTGGGCAGCGGGAGCAATCAGCCCCAGCATTTT.

This clone was seen once. The chain carries TRBV9 and TRBJ2-7, with D possibly TRBD1 on 8 matching bases. The CDR3 spans 13 residues. Trimming removed 0 bases at V and 7 bases at J, with 11 bases between. Germline V gene sequence: CDR1 SGDLS, CDR2 YYNGEE. CDR3 in amino acids: CASSVDRGGEQYF. DNA for the CDR3: TGTGCCAGCAGCGTAGACAGGGGGGGTGAGCAGTACTTC.

This clone was observed once. The chain links TRBV30 to TRBJ1-2; D unclear. The length of the CDR3 is 12 residues. From germline, CDR1 is GTSNPN and CDR2 SVGIG (reference sequence). Trimming removed 3 bases at V and 7 bases at J, with 12 bases between. CDR3 residues: CAWSPTPSGYTF. As DNA, the CDR3 is TGTGCCTGGAGCCCTACTCCGAGTGGCTACACCTTC.

The chain has TRBV7-6 and TRBJ2-5, with 9 bases lining up with TRBD2. The CDR3 is made up of 16 amino acids. The germline V gene encodes CDR1 SGHVS and CDR2 FNYEAQ. Trimming took 5 bases from V and 1 from J; bases not matched to a gene: 8. CDR3 sequence reads: CASSLGGGRGQETQYF. In DNA, the CDR3 is TGTGCCAGCAGCCTAGGCGGCGGGAGGGGCCAAGAGACCCAGTACTTC.

The gene calls are TRBV25-1 and TRBJ2-2; D may be TRBD1 or TRBD2 (5 bases each). The length of the CDR3 is 18 residues. Germline CDR1 and CDR2: MGHDK and SYGVNS. The V end lost 2 bases, the J end lost 0 bases, and 16 bases lay between the germline ends. The CDR3 sequence is CASSENKWGIANTGELFF. The DNA for the CDR3 is TGTGCCAGCAGTGAAAATAAGTGGGGGATAGCGAACACCGGGGAGCTGTTTTTT.

The rearrangement joins TRBV7-3 to TRBJ2-3, with D hard to call. CDR1 is SGHTA, CDR2 FQGTGA, per germline. The CDR3 spans 14 residues. Trimming removed 5 bases at V and 2 bases at J, with 11 bases between. The CDR3 loop is CASSPGRTTDTQYF. CDR3 bases: TGTGCCAGCAGCCCCGGCCGAACCACAGATACGCAGTATTTT.

V and J are TRBV6-2 or TRBV6-3 and TRBJ1-2, with D unresolved. Trimming removed 2 bases at V and 2 bases at J, with 6 bases between. From germline, CDR1 is MNHEY and CDR2 SVGEGT. There are 13 residues in the CDR3. The CDR3 DNA follows: TGTGCCAGCAGTTACATAGGAAACTATGGCTACACCTTC. Amino acids: CASSYIGNYGYTF.

The chain has TRBV19 and TRBJ1-5, with 7 bases that match TRBD1. Germline V gene data show CDR1 as LNHDA and CDR2 as SQIVND (reference sequence). Trimming took 5 bases from V and 5 from J; bases not matched to a gene: 3. This CDR3 has 13 amino acids. The CDR3 protein is CASSRTGDQPQHF. The CDR3 nucleotides read TGTGCCAGTAGTCGGACAGGTGATCAGCCCCAGCATTTT.

In its sample, this clone was seen once. Other DNA variants within this sample encode the same CDR3. V usage is TRBV3-1 (or the pseudogene TRBV3-2) and J usage is TRBJ1-1; the D is unclear. Germline V gene data show CDR1 as LGHDT and CDR2 as YNNKEL (reference sequence). There are 13 residues in the CDR3. V was shortened by 6 bases and J by 2 bases, with 10 bases between the two germline ends. The DNA for the CDR3 is TGTGCCAGCAGTCGGGGTTCCAACACTGAAGCTTTCTTT. Its protein is CASSRGSNTEAFF.

This chain links TRBV7-3 with TRBJ2-2; unclear D gene. Between the trimmed V and J ends, which lost 1 base and 6 bases, there was a span of 6 bases. Germline assignment: CDR1 SGHTA and CDR2 FQGTGA. The CDR3 length is 13 residues. Written as DNA, the CDR3 is TGTGCCAGCAGCTTAAACATACCCGGGGAGCTGTTTTTT. Translating it yields CASSLNIPGELFF.

This chain links TRBV7-2 with TRBJ2-7, with 10 bases lining up with TRBD2. Germline CDR1 is SGHTA and CDR2 is FQGNSA. This CDR3 spans 15 amino acids. The trim removed 3 bases at V and 4 bases at J, leaving 6 bases unmatched. CDR3 in amino acids: CASSFGLTSGYEQYF. In nucleotides, the CDR3 is TGTGCCAGCAGCTTTGGGCTGACTAGCGGGTACGAGCAGTACTTC. The full variable domain, rest sourced from reference TRBV7-2 and TRBJ2-7, is GAGVSQSPSNKVTEKGKDVELRCDPISGHTALYWYRQSLGQGLEFLIYFQGNSAPDKSGLPSDRFSAERTGGSVSTLTIQRTQQEDSAVYLCASSFGLTSGYEQYFGPGTRLTVT.

The chain carries TRBV6-6 and TRBJ1-1, with a tentative D call TRBD1 (5 bases). V was trimmed by 7 bases and J by 5 bases, leaving 17 bases between them. In germline, CDR1 is MNHNY, CDR2 SVGAGI (reference sequence). CDR3 size: 14 residues. The CDR3 sequence is CASNSPPGWTEAFF. As DNA, the CDR3 is TGTGCCAGCAACTCCCCGCCAGGGTGGACTGAAGCTTTCTTT.

V usage is TRBV13 and J usage is TRBJ2-3; D may be TRBD1 or TRBD2 (5 bases each). The CDR3 extends over 14 amino acids. The V end was cut by 4 bases, the J end by 6 bases, with 14 bases between. Per the germline V gene, CDR1 is PRHDT and CDR2 is FYEKMQ (reference sequence). CDR3 bases: TGTGCCAGCAGCTACTTTCGGGGCGGGGATACGCAGTATTTT. Its protein product is CASSYFRGGDTQYF.

The rearrangement uses TRBV6-2 or TRBV6-3 and TRBJ1-1; TRBD1 agrees at 9 bases. CDR3 length: 16 residues. Looked up from germline, CDR1 is MNHEY and CDR2 is SVGEGT. The J segment lost 5 bases and the V segment lost 4 bases, leaving 11 bases of the junction unmatched. In DNA, the CDR3 is TGTGCCAGCAGTTCCACTGGGGGACAGGGAGGGACTGAAGCTTTCTTT. It yields the protein CASSSTGGQGGTEAFF.